The 2 T cell receptor beta chains given below trace back to one sample, sequenced in a study of T-cell reconstitution after alpha-beta-depleted transplantation in children. Preparation of the TCRbeta library used unique molecular identifiers. TCRdb re-derived calls from the PCR reads in MiXCR, one entry per CDR3 protein. The repertoire holds approximately 47,000 distinct CDR3 sequences, with approximately 52% as singletons. The specimen comprised peripheral blood, sampled before TCRalphabeta/CD19-depleted stem cell transplant. The receptors shown here come from a boy under two years old with SCID, due to receive a stem cell transplant.

The J gene is TRBJ2-1, the V gene TRBV6-4, with TRBD1 identical over 8 bases. The germline CDR1 and CDR2 sequences are MRHNA and SNTAGT. This CDR3 comprises 14 residues. The ends lost 6 bases at V and 9 bases at J; junction bases unmatched: 10. Here the CDR3 reads CASSGDRSGGEQFF. CDR3 nucleotide sequence: TGTGCCAGCAGCGGGGACAGGTCTGGGGGTGAGCAGTTCTTC.

The chain joins TRBV7-2 to TRBJ2-7, with D possibly matching TRBD2 (6 bases). CDR3 size: 15 residues. The V and J ends lost 2 bases and 2 bases respectively, with 13 bases between them. The V gene's germline CDR1 is SGHTA and CDR2 FQGNSA. Here the CDR3 DNA reads TGTGCCAGCAGCTTATCCGCGGGGATACCCTACGAGCAGTACTTC. It is translated as CASSLSAGIPYEQYF.